This T cell receptor beta chain was found in a study of OX40 agonist ivuxolimab in advanced cancers. Study-wide context: Patients were dosed intravenously with ivuxolimab at 0.01 to 10 mg/kg every 2 weeks. A partial response was reached by three patients: one with hepatocellular carcinoma and two with cutaneous melanoma. Study observations and caveats: Low normalized T-cell clonal expansion was additionally recorded for some nonresponders.

About this clone itself: Its antigen is not known.

This table comes from immunoSEQ multiplex PCR, and its TCRdb copy is limited to in-frame clones, with some not included. The profile shows roughly 49,000 clones, roughly 86% of them singletons. The CDR3 runs to 14 residues. V shed 4 bases and J 2 bases; nucleotides not matched to a gene: 2. CDR1 is KGHSH and CDR2 is LQKENI in the germline V gene. Autoimmune disease history or systemic immunosuppression excluded patients. Here the sequenced sample was CD4+ or CD8+ T cells sorted from blood, taken in a trial of the OX40 agonist ivuxolimab. The chain combines TRBV18 with TRBJ2-5; 9 bases are a match to TRBD2. The sequence derives from an adult with an advanced solid tumor such as melanoma, head and neck, liver or kidney cancer. The CDR3 is CASSRGLAQETQYF. The CDR3 DNA is TGTGCCAGCTCACGGGGACTAGCTCAAGAGACCCAGTACTTC.